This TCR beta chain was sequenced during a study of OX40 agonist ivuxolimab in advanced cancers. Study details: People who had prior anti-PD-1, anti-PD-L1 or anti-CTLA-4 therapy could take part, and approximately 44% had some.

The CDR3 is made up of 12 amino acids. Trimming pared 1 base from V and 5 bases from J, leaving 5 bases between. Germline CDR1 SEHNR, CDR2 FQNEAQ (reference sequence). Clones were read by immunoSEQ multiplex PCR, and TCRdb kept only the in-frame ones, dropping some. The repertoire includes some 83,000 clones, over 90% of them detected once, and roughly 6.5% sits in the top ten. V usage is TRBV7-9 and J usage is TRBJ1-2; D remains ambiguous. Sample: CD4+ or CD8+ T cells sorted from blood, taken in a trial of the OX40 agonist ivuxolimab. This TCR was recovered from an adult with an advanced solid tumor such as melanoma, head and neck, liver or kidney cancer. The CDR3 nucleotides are TGTGCCAGCAGCTTAGGAGCGTATGGCTACACCTTC. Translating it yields CASSLGAYGYTF. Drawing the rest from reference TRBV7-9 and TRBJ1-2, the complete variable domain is DTGVSQNPRHKITKRGQNVTFRCDPISEHNRLYWYRQTLGQGPEFLTYFQNEAQLEKSRLLSDRFSAERPKGSFSTLEIQRTEQGDSAMYLCASSLGAYGYTFGSGTRLTVV.